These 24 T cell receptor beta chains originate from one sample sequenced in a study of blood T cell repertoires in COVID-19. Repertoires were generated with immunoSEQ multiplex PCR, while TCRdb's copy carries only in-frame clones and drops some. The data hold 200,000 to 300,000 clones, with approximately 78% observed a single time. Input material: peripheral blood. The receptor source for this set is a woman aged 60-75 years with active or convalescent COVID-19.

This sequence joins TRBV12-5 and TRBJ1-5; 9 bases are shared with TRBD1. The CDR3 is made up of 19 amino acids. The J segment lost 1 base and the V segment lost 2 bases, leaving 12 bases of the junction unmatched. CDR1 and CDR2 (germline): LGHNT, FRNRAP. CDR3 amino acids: CASGLTGTGRFESNQPQHF. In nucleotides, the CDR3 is TGTGCTAGTGGTTTGACCGGGACAGGGAGGTTCGAGAGCAATCAGCCCCAGCATTTT.

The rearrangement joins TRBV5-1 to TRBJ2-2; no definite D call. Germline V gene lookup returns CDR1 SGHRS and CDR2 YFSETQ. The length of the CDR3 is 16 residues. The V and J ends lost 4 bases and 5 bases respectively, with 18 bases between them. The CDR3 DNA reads TGCGCCAGCAGCCAATCCCCAGTGGTGAGGACCGGGGAGCTGTTTTTT. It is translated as CASSQSPVVRTGELFF.

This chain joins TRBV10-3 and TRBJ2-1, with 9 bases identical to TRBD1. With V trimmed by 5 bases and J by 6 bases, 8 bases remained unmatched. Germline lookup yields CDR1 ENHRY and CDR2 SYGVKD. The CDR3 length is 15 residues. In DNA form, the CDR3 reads TGTGCCATCAGTAGAGGGACAGGGAATCCCAATGAGCAGTTCTTC. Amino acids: CAISRGTGNPNEQFF.

This chain's CDR3 is CASSYSRDRAFQPQHF. CDR3 bases: TGTGCCAGCTCATACAGCCGGGACAGGGCGTTTCAGCCCCAGCATTTT. V is TRBV18 and J is TRBJ1-5, with 9 bases lining up with TRBD1. Germline assignment: CDR1 KGHSH and CDR2 LQKENI. The junction had 11 bases not matched to a gene; V was cut back by 5 bases and J by 6 bases. The CDR3 has 16 residues.

The CDR3 is CASSLRQAAGELFF. The DNA for the CDR3 is TGTGCCAGCAGCCTTAGACAGGCCGCCGGGGAGCTGTTTTTT. The V call is TRBV6-2 or TRBV6-3, the J call TRBJ2-2; tentative D call: TRBD1 (6 bases). Trimming shortened V by 6 bases and J by 6 bases, and 14 bases separated the two germline ends. The CDR3 totals 14 residues. Germline-derived CDR1 and CDR2 are MNHEY and SVGEGT.

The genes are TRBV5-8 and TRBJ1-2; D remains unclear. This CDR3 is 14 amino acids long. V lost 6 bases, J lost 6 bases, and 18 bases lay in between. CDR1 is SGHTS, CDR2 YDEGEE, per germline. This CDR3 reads CASNLMRRRDGYTF. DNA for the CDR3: TGTGCCAGCAACCTAATGCGGAGACGGGATGGCTACACCTTC.

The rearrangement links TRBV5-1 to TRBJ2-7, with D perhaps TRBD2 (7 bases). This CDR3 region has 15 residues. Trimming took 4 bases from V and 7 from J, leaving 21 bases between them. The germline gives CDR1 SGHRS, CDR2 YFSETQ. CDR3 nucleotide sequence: TGCGCCAGCAGCACCGGGGGGACAACTATGAGGGAGCAGTACTTC. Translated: CASSTGGTTMREQYF.

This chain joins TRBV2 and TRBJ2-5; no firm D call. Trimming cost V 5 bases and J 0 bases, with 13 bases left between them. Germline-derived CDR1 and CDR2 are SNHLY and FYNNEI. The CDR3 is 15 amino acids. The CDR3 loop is CASSPRLPNQETQYF. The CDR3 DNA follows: TGTGCCAGCAGTCCAAGACTGCCGAACCAAGAGACCCAGTACTTC. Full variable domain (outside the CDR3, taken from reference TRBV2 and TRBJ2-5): EPEVTQTPSHQVTQMGQEVILRCVPISNHLYFYWYRQILGQKVEFLVSFYNNEISEKSEIFDDQFSVERPDGSNFTLKIRSTKLEDSAMYFCASSPRLPNQETQYFGPGTRLLVL.

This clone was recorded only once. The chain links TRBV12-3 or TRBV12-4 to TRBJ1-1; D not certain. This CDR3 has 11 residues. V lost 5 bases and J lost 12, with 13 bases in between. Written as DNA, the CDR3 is TGTGCCAGCAGTCCGGGTCCTACTACTTTCTTT. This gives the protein CASSPGPTTFF.

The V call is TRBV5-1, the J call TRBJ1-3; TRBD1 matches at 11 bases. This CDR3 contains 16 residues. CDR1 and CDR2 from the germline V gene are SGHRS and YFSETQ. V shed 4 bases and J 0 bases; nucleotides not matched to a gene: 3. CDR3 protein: CASSKGQGGSGNTIYF. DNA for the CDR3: TGCGCCAGCAGCAAGGGACAGGGGGGCTCTGGAAACACCATATATTTT.

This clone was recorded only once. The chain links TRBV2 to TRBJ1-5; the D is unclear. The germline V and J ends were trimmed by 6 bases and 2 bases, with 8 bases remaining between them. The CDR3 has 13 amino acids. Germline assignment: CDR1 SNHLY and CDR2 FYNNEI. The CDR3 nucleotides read TGTGCCAGCAGACAAGAGGGCAATCAGCCCCAGCATTTT. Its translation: CASRQEGNQPQHF.

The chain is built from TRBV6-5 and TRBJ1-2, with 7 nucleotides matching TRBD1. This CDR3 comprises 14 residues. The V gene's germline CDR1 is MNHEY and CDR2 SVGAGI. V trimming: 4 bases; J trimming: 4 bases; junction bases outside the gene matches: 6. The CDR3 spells CASSSPGQFYGYTF. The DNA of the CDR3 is TGTGCCAGCAGTTCACCGGGACAGTTCTATGGCTACACCTTC.

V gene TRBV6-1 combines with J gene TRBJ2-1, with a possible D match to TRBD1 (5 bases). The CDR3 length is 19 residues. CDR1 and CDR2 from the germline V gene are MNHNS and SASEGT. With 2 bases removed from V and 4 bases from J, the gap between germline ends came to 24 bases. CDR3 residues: CASSEYPSTVGTVYNEQFF. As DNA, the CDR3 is TGTGCCAGCAGTGAATATCCCTCGACAGTGGGTACGGTTTACAATGAGCAGTTCTTC.

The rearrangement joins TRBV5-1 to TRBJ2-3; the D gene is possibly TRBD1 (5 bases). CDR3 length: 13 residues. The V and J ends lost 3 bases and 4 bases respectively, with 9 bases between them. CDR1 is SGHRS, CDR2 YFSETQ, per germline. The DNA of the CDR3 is TGCGCCAGCAGCTCCAGGGTCCCAGATACGCAGTATTTT. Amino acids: CASSSRVPDTQYF.

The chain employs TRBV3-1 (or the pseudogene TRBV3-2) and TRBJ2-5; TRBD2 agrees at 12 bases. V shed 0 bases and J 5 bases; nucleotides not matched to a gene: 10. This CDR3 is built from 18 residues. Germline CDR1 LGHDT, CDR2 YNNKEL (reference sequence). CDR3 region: CASSQDRIGLAGQETQYF. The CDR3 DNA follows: TGTGCCAGCAGCCAAGATCGGATAGGACTAGCGGGGCAGGAGACCCAGTACTTC.

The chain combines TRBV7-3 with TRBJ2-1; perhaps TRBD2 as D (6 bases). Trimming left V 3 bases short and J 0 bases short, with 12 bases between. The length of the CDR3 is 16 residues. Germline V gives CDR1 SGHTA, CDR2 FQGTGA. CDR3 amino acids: CASSLTRGSSYNEQFF. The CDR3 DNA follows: TGTGCCAGCAGCTTGACCCGGGGGAGCTCCTACAATGAGCAGTTCTTC.

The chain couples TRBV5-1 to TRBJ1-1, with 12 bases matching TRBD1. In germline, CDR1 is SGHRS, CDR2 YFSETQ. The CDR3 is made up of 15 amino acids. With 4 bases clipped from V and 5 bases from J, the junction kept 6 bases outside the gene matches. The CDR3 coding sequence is TGCGCCAGCAGCCCGGGACAGGGGGCGAGTACTGAAGCTTTCTTT. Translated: CASSPGQGASTEAFF.

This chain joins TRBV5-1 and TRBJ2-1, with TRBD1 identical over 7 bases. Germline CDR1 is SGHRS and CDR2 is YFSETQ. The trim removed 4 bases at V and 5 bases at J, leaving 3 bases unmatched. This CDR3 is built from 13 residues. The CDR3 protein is CASSPGQNNEQFF. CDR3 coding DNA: TGCGCCAGCAGCCCGGGACAGAACAATGAGCAGTTCTTC.

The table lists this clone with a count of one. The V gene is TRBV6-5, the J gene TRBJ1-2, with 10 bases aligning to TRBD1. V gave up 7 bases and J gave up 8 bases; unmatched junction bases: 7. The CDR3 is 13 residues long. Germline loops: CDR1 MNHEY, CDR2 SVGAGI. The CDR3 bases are TGTGCCAGCACCCCTGGGACAGGGGACGGCTACACCTTC. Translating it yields CASTPGTGDGYTF.

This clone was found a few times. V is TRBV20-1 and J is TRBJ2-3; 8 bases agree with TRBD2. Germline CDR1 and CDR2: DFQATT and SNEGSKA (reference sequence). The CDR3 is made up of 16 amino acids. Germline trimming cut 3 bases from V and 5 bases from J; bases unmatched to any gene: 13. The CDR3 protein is CSASFPPGGVQDTQYF. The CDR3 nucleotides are TGCAGTGCTAGTTTTCCTCCGGGGGGGGTCCAAGATACGCAGTATTTT.

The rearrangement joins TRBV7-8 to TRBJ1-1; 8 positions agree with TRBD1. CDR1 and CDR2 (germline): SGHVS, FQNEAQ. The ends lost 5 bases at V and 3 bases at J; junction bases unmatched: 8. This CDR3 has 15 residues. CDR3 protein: CASSKARGRDTEAFF. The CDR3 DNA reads TGTGCCAGCAGCAAAGCCAGGGGGCGGGACACTGAAGCTTTCTTT.

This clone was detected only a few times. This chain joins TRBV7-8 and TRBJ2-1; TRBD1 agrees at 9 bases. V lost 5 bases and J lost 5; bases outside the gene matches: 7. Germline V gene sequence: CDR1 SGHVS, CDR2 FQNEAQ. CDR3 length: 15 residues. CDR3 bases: TGTGCCAGCAGCCTAAACAGGGGGCCCAACAATGAGCAGTTCTTC. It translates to CASSLNRGPNNEQFF.

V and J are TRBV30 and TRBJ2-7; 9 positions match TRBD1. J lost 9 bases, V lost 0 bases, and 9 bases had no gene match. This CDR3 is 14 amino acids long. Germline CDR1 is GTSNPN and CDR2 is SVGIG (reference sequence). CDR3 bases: TGTGCCTGGAGTGTCGGGGGGACAGGGAAAATGCAGTACTTC. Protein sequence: CAWSVGGTGKMQYF.

The CDR3 protein is CASSLASLWRRANNEQFF. Here the CDR3 DNA reads TGTGCCAGCAGCTTAGCTAGCCTCTGGCGGAGGGCCAACAATGAGCAGTTCTTC. This sequence joins TRBV7-2 and TRBJ2-1; D is perhaps TRBD2 (6 bases). V lost 0 bases and J lost 5, with 20 bases in between. Germline values: CDR1 SGHTA, CDR2 FQGNSA. CDR3 length: 18 amino acids.